The T cell receptor beta chain described here comes from a study of cytomegalovirus exposure and HLA in healthy donors. Across the whole study: The Caucasian-associated ancestry cluster contained around four fifths of the approximately 400 genotyped donors.

Primers for the PCR totalled 60 Vbeta and 13 Jbeta. Repertoires were generated with immunoSEQ multiplex PCR, while TCRdb's copy carries only in-frame clones and drops some. The data contain about 71,000 clones, approximately 70% of them singletons. Sequenced sample: PBMCs. The TCR was taken from a woman aged 50 to 60 in good health and CMV-seropositive.

In DNA form, the CDR3 reads TGTGCCAGCAGCGAGGGACAGACCTATGGCTACACCTTC. Residues: CASSEGQTYGYTF. The V gene is TRBV9, the J gene TRBJ1-2; 7 bases map to TRBD1. The CDR3 contains 13 residues. Germline lookup yields CDR1 SGDLS and CDR2 YYNGEE. V shed 3 bases and J 4 bases; nucleotides not matched to a gene: 3.